A single sample is the source of the 22 T cell receptor beta chains below, sequenced in a study of blood T cells in healthy people across ages. The use of a sample-barcoded 5' primer and a J-beta primer mix characterized a second PCR of about 7 to 12 cycles. TCRdb reprocessed the 5' RACE reads via MiXCR and lists one record per CDR3 protein. The table has some 1.5 million distinct CDR3 sequences, roughly 27% seen once. The sample was blood. The receptors were sampled from a woman younger than 45 in good health.

This clonotype has a handful of counts. The V gene is TRBV3-1, the J gene TRBJ2-1, with D possibly being TRBD2 (6 bases). CDR3 length: 15 amino acids. V was trimmed by 4 bases and J by 3 bases, leaving 13 bases between them. Germline CDR1 reads LGHDT; CDR2 reads YNNKEL (reference sequence). The CDR3 sequence: CASSPLPGGYNEQFF. The CDR3 region has the DNA TGTGCCAGCAGCCCCTTGCCCGGGGGCTACAATGAGCAGTTCTTC.

The chain couples TRBV7-3 to TRBJ2-5; 12 bases match TRBD2. Germline CDR1 and CDR2: SGHTA and FQGTGA. The length of the CDR3 is 11 residues. J gave up 12 bases and V 9 bases, and 5 bases lay outside the gene matches. The CDR3 loop reads CASGTSGPEYF. The CDR3 DNA sequence: TGTGCCAGTGGGACTAGCGGGCCCGAGTACTTC.

About this clonotype: This may come from a read error, since a much larger clone is one base off. The rearrangement joins TRBV7-2 to TRBJ2-4, with D perhaps being TRBD1 or TRBD2 (5 bases each). V was shortened by 4 bases and J by 7 bases, with 14 bases between the two germline ends. Per the germline V gene, CDR1 is SGHTA and CDR2 is FQGNSA. The CDR3 has 14 amino acids. The DNA for the CDR3 is TGTGCCAGCAGCTCGGGACGCCGAGGGAACATTCAGTACTTC. It codes for CASSSGRRGNIQYF.

This clonotype showed up just a few times. The chain recombines TRBV20-1 with TRBJ1-2; no reliable D call. Germline lookup yields CDR1 DFQATT and CDR2 SNEGSKA (reference sequence). This CDR3 is 11 amino acids long. V was shortened by 4 bases and J by 6 bases, with 9 bases between the two germline ends. In DNA form, the CDR3 reads TGCAGTGCTATGCATGGTGATGGCTACACCTTC. It is translated as CSAMHGDGYTF.

The chain uses TRBV12-3 or TRBV12-4 and TRBJ2-1; D gene ambiguous. CDR3 length: 11 residues. With 7 bases removed from V and 6 bases from J, the gap between germline ends came to 7 bases. CDR3 nucleotide sequence: TGTGCCAGCACGGTGATCAATGAGCAGTTCTTC. Translation: CASTVINEQFF.

In this sample, this clonotype turned up many times. The J gene is TRBJ2-7, the V gene TRBV5-1; D is undetermined. This CDR3 region has 14 residues. Trimming took off 0 bases at V and 2 bases at J, with 9 bases between the two ends. The germline V gene has CDR1 SGHRS and CDR2 YFSETQ. CDR3: CASSLVVLPYEQYF. CDR3 bases: TGCGCCAGCAGCTTGGTTGTGCTACCCTACGAGCAGTACTTC.

The chain uses TRBV6-2 or TRBV6-3 and TRBJ2-6; D is perhaps TRBD2 (6 bases). This CDR3 spans 13 amino acids. Germline V CDR1 and CDR2: MNHEY, SVGEGT. Trimming left V 8 bases short and J 4 bases short, with 9 bases between. CDR3 bases: TGTGCCAGCGGTCTAGCGGGGGCCAACGTCCTGACTTTC. It codes for CASGLAGANVLTF.

For this clonotype: The germline gene is not matched at one end of the junction; a read error may be the cause. The chain couples TRBV9 to TRBJ2-1; either TRBD1 or TRBD2 may fit D (5 bases each). The CDR3 extends over 14 amino acids. From germline, CDR1 is SGDLS and CDR2 YYNGEE. The CDR3 protein is CAGSVVSGTNEQFF. DNA of the CDR3: TGTGCCGGCAGCGTAGTTTCCGGGACCAATGAGCAGTTCTTC.

A note on this clonotype: A much bigger clone sits one base away, suggesting this may be a read error. V is TRBV7-2 and J is TRBJ2-7; 8 bases are a match to TRBD2. Near its end, the DNA agrees better with TRBJ2-5, so the J call may be wrong. The germline CDR1 and CDR2 sequences are SGHTA and FQGNSA. The CDR3 is 14 amino acids. CDR3 DNA sequence: TGTGCCAGCAGCTTACAGCGGGGGAGGGGGACCCAGTACTTC. Its protein product is CASSLQRGRGTQYF.

The rearrangement uses TRBV12-3 or TRBV12-4 and TRBJ1-2; D is ambiguous. Trimming removed 3 bases at V and 8 bases at J, with 16 bases between. The CDR3 contains 14 residues. The CDR3 loop reads CASSFSAVTDGYTF. As DNA, the CDR3 is TGTGCCAGCAGTTTTTCGGCGGTTACGGACGGCTACACCTTC.

This clonotype has ten or more counts. The CDR3 bases are TGTGCCAGCTGTAAGGACAGGGGACGAAAGACCCAGTACTTC. Its translation: CASCKDRGRKTQYF. The rearrangement links TRBV12-3 or TRBV12-4 to TRBJ2-5, with 9 nucleotides matching TRBD1. CDR3 length equals 14 residues. V trimming: 8 bases; J trimming: 6 bases; junction bases outside the gene matches: 10.

This clonotype was observed at least ten times. V and J are TRBV7-3 and TRBJ2-4; 7 nucleotides align to TRBD2. Matching the DNA end better, TRBJ2-7 makes the J call doubtful. The CDR3 extends over 14 amino acids. Germline-derived CDR1 and CDR2 are SGHTA and FQGTGA. The CDR3 DNA sequence: TGTGCCAGCAGCTCGAAGCGGGGTGATGGCGAGCAGTACTTC. Protein product: CASSSKRGDGEQYF.

V gene TRBV28 combines with J gene TRBJ2-7, with D perhaps TRBD2 (6 bases). The CDR3 is 14 residues long. The germline V and J ends were trimmed by 1 base and 5 bases, with 12 bases remaining between them. Germline values: CDR1 MDHEN, CDR2 SYDVKM. Here the CDR3 reads CASSLYGGIHEQYF. CDR3 nucleotides: TGTGCCAGCAGTTTATACGGAGGGATCCACGAGCAGTACTTC.

This clonotype was counted only a few times. The chain couples TRBV10-3 to TRBJ2-5, with 9 bases identical to TRBD2. The CDR3 is 17 residues long. Germline CDR1 ENHRY, CDR2 SYGVKD. V was pared by 0 bases and J by 5 bases, with 10 bases of the junction left unmatched. CDR3 residues: CAISESMGGRAGETQYF. As DNA, the CDR3 is TGTGCCATCAGTGAGTCGATGGGCGGGAGGGCCGGTGAGACCCAGTACTTC.

At least ten counts were recorded for this clonotype. This rearrangement joins TRBV10-1 to TRBJ1-5; no reliable D call. In germline, CDR1 is WNHNN, CDR2 SYGVQD (reference sequence). CDR3 size: 13 residues. Trimming took 0 bases from V and 4 from J, leaving 4 bases between them. The CDR3 loop is CASSESGNQPQHF. The CDR3, as DNA: TGCGCCAGCAGTGAGTCGGGGAATCAGCCCCAGCATTTT.

V and J are TRBV3-1 and TRBJ2-1; TRBD2 is a possible D gene (5 bases). With 0 bases removed from V and 1 base from J, the gap between germline ends came to 7 bases. Germline values: CDR1 LGHDT, CDR2 YNNKEL (reference sequence). The CDR3 extends over 15 amino acids. The CDR3 protein is CASSQERDSYNEQFF. The CDR3 DNA reads as TGTGCCAGCAGCCAAGAGAGGGATTCCTACAATGAGCAGTTCTTC.

This clonotype has only a few counts. This sequence joins TRBV4-3 and TRBJ1-6; 7 nucleotides match TRBD1. The CDR3 covers 15 residues. Germline V gene data show CDR1 as LGHNA and CDR2 as YSLEER. The ends lost 3 bases at V and 7 bases at J; junction bases unmatched: 6. The CDR3: CASSHSGQRNSPLHF. CDR3 in DNA: TGCGCCAGCAGCCACTCGGGACAGAGGAATTCACCCCTCCACTTT.

The chain links TRBV4-2 to TRBJ2-7; D gene uncertain. CDR1 LGHNA and CDR2 YNFKEQ come from the germline V gene. The length of the CDR3 is 15 residues. The V end lost 1 base, the J end lost 0 bases, and 10 bases lay between the germline ends. The DNA of the CDR3 is TGTGCCAGCAGCCAAGGCAGGACCGCCTCCTACGAGCAGTACTTC. Its protein product is CASSQGRTASYEQYF.

J is TRBJ1-2 and V is TRBV12-5; the D gene is possibly TRBD1 (5 bases). Trimming took off 5 bases at V and 2 bases at J, with 12 bases between the two ends. The CDR3 length is 14 residues. Germline values: CDR1 LGHNT, CDR2 FRNRAP. The CDR3 DNA reads as TGTGCTAGTGGTATGCAGGGAGGAAACTATGGCTACACCTTC. Its translation is CASGMQGGNYGYTF.

This sequence joins TRBV7-2 and TRBJ2-3, with TRBD2 as a possible D gene (6 bases). Per the germline V gene, CDR1 is SGHTA and CDR2 is FQGNSA. Trimming left V 2 bases short and J 2 bases short, with 14 bases between. The CDR3 is 16 amino acids. The CDR3 sequence: CASSLSVGGYTDTQYF. The CDR3 DNA follows: TGTGCCAGCAGCTTAAGCGTGGGAGGATACACAGATACGCAGTATTTT. Full variable domain (outside the CDR3, taken from reference TRBV7-2 and TRBJ2-3): GAGVSQSPSNKVTEKGKDVELRCDPISGHTALYWYRQSLGQGLEFLIYFQGNSAPDKSGLPSDRFSAERTGGSVSTLTIQRTQQEDSAVYLCASSLSVGGYTDTQYFGPGTRLTVL.

As concerns this clonotype: This may be a read error, as it is one base from a much larger clone. The CDR3 here is CTSRRSGGTNSYEQYF. DNA of the CDR3: TGTACCAGCAGAAGGAGCGGGGGTACCAACTCCTACGAGCAGTACTTC. The rearrangement uses TRBV7-9 and TRBJ2-7; TRBD2 matches at 8 bases. The CDR3 is 16 amino acids. Germline V CDR1 and CDR2: SEHNR, FQNEAQ (reference sequence).

The CDR3, as DNA: TGCGCCAGCAGCTTGGAAGCGGGGGCGACTAACTATGGCTACACCTTC. This translates into CASSLEAGATNYGYTF. The chain combines TRBV5-1 with TRBJ1-2; possible D gene TRBD1, 6 bases. Germline CDR1 reads SGHRS; CDR2 reads YFSETQ. The CDR3 contains 16 residues. The V and J ends lost 0 bases and 0 bases respectively, with 12 bases between them.